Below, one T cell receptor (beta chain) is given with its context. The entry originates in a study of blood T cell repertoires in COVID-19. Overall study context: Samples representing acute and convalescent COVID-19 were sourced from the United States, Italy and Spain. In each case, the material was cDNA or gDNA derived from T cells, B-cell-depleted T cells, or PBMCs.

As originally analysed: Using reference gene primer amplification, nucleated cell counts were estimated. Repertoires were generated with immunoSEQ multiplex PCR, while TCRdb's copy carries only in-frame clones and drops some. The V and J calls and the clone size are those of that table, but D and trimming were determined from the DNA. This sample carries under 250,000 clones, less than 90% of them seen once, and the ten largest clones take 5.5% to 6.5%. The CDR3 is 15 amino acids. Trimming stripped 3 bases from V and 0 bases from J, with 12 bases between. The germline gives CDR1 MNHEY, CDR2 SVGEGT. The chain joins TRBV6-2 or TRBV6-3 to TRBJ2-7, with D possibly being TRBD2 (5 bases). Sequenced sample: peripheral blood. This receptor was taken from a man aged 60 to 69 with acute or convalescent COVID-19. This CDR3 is CASSYNRGSSYEQYF. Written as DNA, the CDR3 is TGTGCCAGCAGTTATAATCGGGGTAGCTCCTACGAGCAGTACTTC.